The 19 T cell receptor beta chains below all came from one sample that was sequenced in a study of Graves' ophthalmopathy and Graves' hyperthyroidism. Scientists amplified the TCR beta CDR3 regions from RNA transcripts. HTBI primers were used in a first-round RT-PCR, which preceded a second-round multiplex PCR. One entry per CDR3 protein results from TCRdb running MiXCR on the multiplex PCR reads. The table lists 650,000 to 800,000 distinct CDR3 sequences, over 40% of them singletons. Sequencing used peripheral blood. Receptors were obtained from an adult man with Graves' ophthalmopathy.

This clonotype was counted ten times or more. This rearrangement joins TRBV5-1 to TRBJ2-7; D unresolved. The germline V and J ends were trimmed by 0 bases and 0 bases, with 13 bases remaining between them. The germline gives CDR1 SGHRS, CDR2 YFSETQ. The CDR3 consists of 16 residues. CDR3: CASSLGPKGSSYEQYF. Written as DNA, the CDR3 is TGCGCCAGCAGCTTGGGACCTAAGGGTAGCTCCTACGAGCAGTACTTC.

This chain uses TRBV5-1 with TRBJ1-6; D is uncertain. Per germline, CDR1 SGHRS and CDR2 YFSETQ. Trimming removed 2 bases from V and 8 bases from J, with 5 bases in between. The CDR3 totals 12 residues. The CDR3 loop is CASSFEDSPLHF. In DNA, the CDR3 is TGCGCCAGCAGCTTTGAAGATTCACCCCTCCACTTT.

This clonotype was counted many times. The chain combines TRBV2 with TRBJ1-5; TRBD1 agrees at 9 bases. Trimming cost V 5 bases and J 5 bases; bases outside gene matches: 7. The germline V gene encodes CDR1 SNHLY and CDR2 FYNNEI. The CDR3 covers 15 residues. This chain's CDR3 is CASSLGQGQYQPQHF. The DNA of the CDR3 is TGTGCCAGCAGTTTAGGACAGGGGCAGTATCAGCCCCAGCATTTT.

On this clonotype: An end of the junction does not agree with germline; a read error may underlie this. J is TRBJ1-4 and V is TRBV25-1, with unresolved D. Germline V CDR1 and CDR2: MGHDK, SYGVNS. There are 11 residues in the CDR3. In DNA form, the CDR3 reads TGTGCCGGCAGTGATCGTGAAAAACTGTTTTTT. This codes for CAGSDREKLFF.

The gene calls are TRBV29-1 and TRBJ1-5, with D possibly TRBD1 on 5 matching bases. V lost 3 bases, J lost 2 bases, and 11 bases lay in between. Germline lookup yields CDR1 SQVTM and CDR2 ANQGSEA. The CDR3 totals 14 residues. The CDR3 region has the DNA TGCAGCGTTGACTATGGGGCGGGCAATCAGCCCCAGCATTTT. Residues: CSVDYGAGNQPQHF. The complete variable domain, with remaining parts taken from reference TRBV29-1 and TRBJ1-5, reads SAVISQKPSRDICQRGTSLTIQCQVDSQVTMMFWYRQQPGQSLTLIATANQGSEATYESGFVIDKFPISRPNLTFSTLTVSNMSPEDSSIYLCSVDYGAGNQPQHFGDGTRLSIL.

A note on this clonotype: Without the conserved terminal phenylalanine or tryptophan, this CDR3 likely stems from a read error. This chain uses TRBV7-9 with TRBJ1-1; 9 nucleotides agree with TRBD1. Per the germline V gene, CDR1 is SEHNR and CDR2 is FQNEAQ (reference sequence). CDR3 length equals 15 residues. The CDR3 bases are TGTGCCAGCAGCTCAGGACAGGGGTTGAACACTGAGGCTTTCTCT. It translates to CASSSGQGLNTEAFS.

This clonotype was detected ten times or more. The chain couples TRBV24-1 to TRBJ1-1; D remains unclear. Per germline, CDR1 KGHDR and CDR2 SFDVKD. The V gene lost 9 bases and the J gene lost 7 bases, with 20 bases spanning the gap. CDR3 length equals 14 residues. CDR3 bases: TGTGCCACCGCAACCGGAAGGGATGCTGGTGAAGCTTTCTTT. Translated, it gives CATATGRDAGEAFF.

The rearrangement links TRBV9 to TRBJ1-3, with D hard to call. The J call is in doubt because the DNA end fits TRBJ2-3 better. The CDR3 is 13 residues long. Germline V gives CDR1 SGDLS, CDR2 YYNGEE. Here the CDR3 reads CASSVRITDTQYF. Here the CDR3 DNA reads TGTGCCAGCAGCGTACGGATCACAGATACGCAGTATTTT.

This clonotype was recorded many times. The chain combines TRBV7-2 with TRBJ1-1; the D is unclear. Looked up from germline, CDR1 is SGHTA and CDR2 is FQGNSA. Trimming took 1 base from V and 1 from J, leaving 7 bases between them. The CDR3 length is 14 residues. The CDR3 reads CASSLVASNTEAFF. CDR3 DNA sequence: TGTGCCAGCAGCTTAGTGGCATCGAACACTGAAGCTTTCTTT.

Comments on this clonotype: This may be a read error: a much more frequent sequence differs by one nucleotide. The CDR3 sequence is CAISYAPAGGNQPQHF. DNA for the CDR3: TGTGCCATCAGTTATGCTCCCGCAGGGGGCAATCAGCCCCAGCATTTT. This chain joins TRBV10-3 and TRBJ1-5, with D perhaps matching TRBD1 (6 bases). The V end was cut by 5 bases, the J end by 2 bases, with 16 bases between. The CDR3 consists of 16 residues. Germline CDR1 ENHRY, CDR2 SYGVKD.

The V gene is TRBV10-2, the J gene TRBJ2-5; D ambiguous. Trimming took 2 bases from V and 6 from J, leaving 7 bases between them. CDR1 WSHSY and CDR2 SAAADI come from the germline V gene. CDR3 length: 12 amino acids. Here the CDR3 reads CASSETYQTQYF. CDR3 nucleotide sequence: TGCGCCAGCAGTGAGACCTACCAGACCCAGTACTTC.

Notes on this clonotype: Relative to the germline gene, one junction end is altered; a read error may explain this. The chain joins TRBV19 to TRBJ1-4, with a tentative D call TRBD1 (5 bases). CDR1 and CDR2 (germline): LNHDA, SQIVND (reference sequence). This CDR3 is built from 16 residues. In nucleotides, the CDR3 is TGTGCCAGTACCTCCCCCGACAGTGCAACTAGTGAAAAACTGTTTTTT. Its translation: CASTSPDSATSEKLFF.

Notes on this clonotype: Likely a read error: the CDR3 ends without its conserved phenylalanine or tryptophan. CDR3: CASSLQGTEAFL. The CDR3 DNA sequence: TGTGCCAGCAGCCTACAGGGGACTGAAGCTTTCCTT. The chain uses TRBV11-3 and TRBJ1-1; 7 bases agree with TRBD1. The CDR3 is made up of 12 amino acids. Germline CDR1 reads SGHNT; CDR2 reads YENEEA. With 5 bases clipped from V and 5 bases from J, the junction kept 2 bases outside the gene matches.

The V call is TRBV24-1, the J call TRBJ2-6, with no clear D. Trimming took 3 bases from V and 4 from J, leaving 9 bases between them. This CDR3 comprises 15 residues. Germline-derived CDR1 and CDR2 are KGHDR and SFDVKD. Here the CDR3 reads CATSDPRTGANVLTF. CDR3 DNA: TGTGCCACCAGTGATCCCCGGACCGGGGCCAACGTCCTGACTTTC.

This clonotype was counted at least ten times. The V gene is TRBV15, the J gene TRBJ2-7; 9 nucleotides line up with TRBD1. Germline CDR1 reads LNHNV; CDR2 reads YYDKDF (reference sequence). V lost 0 bases, J lost 2 bases, and 8 bases stayed unmatched. This CDR3 has 17 residues. CDR3 sequence: CATSRDGDRVGAYEQYF. The CDR3 DNA reads as TGTGCCACCAGCAGAGATGGGGACAGGGTTGGGGCCTACGAGCAGTACTTC. The complete variable domain, with remaining parts taken from reference TRBV15 and TRBJ2-7, reads DAMVIQNPRYQVTQFGKPVTLSCSQTLNHNVMYWYQQKSSQAPKLLFHYYDKDFNNEADTPDNFQSRRPNTSFCFLDIRSPGLGDTAMYLCATSRDGDRVGAYEQYFGPGTRLTVT.

On this clonotype itself: This clone may be a read error of a much larger clone one base away. V usage is TRBV19 and J usage is TRBJ1-5, with D hard to call. In germline, CDR1 is LNHDA, CDR2 SQIVND (reference sequence). The CDR3 runs 16 residues. CDR3 in DNA: TGTGCCAATAGTCCCAGTGGTTGGTATAGCAATCAGCCCCAGCATTTT. Amino acid sequence: CANSPSGWYSNQPQHF. The full variable domain, in which reference TRBV19 and TRBJ1-5 provide the parts outside the CDR3, is DGGITQSPKYLFRKEGQNVTLSCEQNLNHDAMYWYRQDPGQGLRLIYYSQIVNDFQKGDIAEGYSVSREKKESFPLTVTSAQKNPTAFYLCANSPSGWYSNQPQHFGDGTRLSIL.

Worth noting for this clonotype: The conserved final phenylalanine or tryptophan is absent from the CDR3, which likely points to a read error. V is TRBV20-1 and J is TRBJ1-6; tentatively, D is TRBD1 (6 bases). This CDR3 spans 16 amino acids. Looked up from germline, CDR1 is DFQATT and CDR2 is SNEGSKA (reference sequence). The V gene lost 4 bases and the J gene lost 2 bases, with 15 bases spanning the gap. The CDR3 is CSAISVGAAYNSPLHL. In nucleotides, the CDR3 is TGCAGTGCTATTAGTGTGGGGGCCGCCTATAATTCACCCCTCCACCTT.

This clonotype was counted many times. The chain recombines TRBV7-9 with TRBJ2-5; D remains ambiguous. Germline V gene data show CDR1 as SEHNR and CDR2 as FQNEAQ (reference sequence). The CDR3 extends over 13 amino acids. Trimming cost V 1 base and J 3 bases, with 6 bases left between them. The CDR3 loop is CASSLGFEETQYF. The CDR3 coding sequence is TGTGCCAGCAGCTTAGGGTTTGAAGAGACCCAGTACTTC.

CDR3 DNA sequence: TGTGCCTGGGATAGGGGACAGCTCAATGAAAAACTGTTTTTT. It translates to CAWDRGQLNEKLFF. The J gene is TRBJ1-4, the V gene TRBV30; 7 nucleotides line up with TRBD1. In germline, CDR1 is GTSNPN, CDR2 SVGIG (reference sequence). Losses at the gene ends were 5 bases for V and 5 bases for J; bases not matched to a gene: 8. The CDR3 runs to 14 residues.